This is a list of T cell receptor beta chains from one sample in a study of identical twins. TCRdb used MiXCR to reprocess the 5' RACE reads, holding one entry per CDR3 protein. Of around 550,000 distinct CDR3 sequences in the sample, roughly 15% were seen once. The same data also contributed to another study, on yellow fever vaccine responses in identical twins.

The sequenced sample consisted of CD4+ T cells sorted from blood. These receptors came from a woman aged 18-29 years in good health. The CDR3 runs from the conserved cysteine through the conserved F or W. Clone size is given for some rows only: seen once, a few or many times, or a class if the clone is expanded.

abundance,j_gene,v_gene,CDR3aa
-,TRBJ2-2,TRBV12-3/TRBV12-4,CASSLGRQTNTGELFF
few,TRBJ2-2,TRBV6-5,CASSYSNLNTGELFF
many,TRBJ2-7,TRBV5-1,CASSGALGGGLTYEQYF
many,TRBJ2-3,TRBV24-1,CATSDRRTSTDTQYF
few,TRBJ2-7,TRBV28,CASSSIGQIYEQYF
few,TRBJ2-3,TRBV5-1,CASSLTSGQGARDTQYF
-,TRBJ2-7,TRBV28,CASSFGQGRGEQYF
many,TRBJ2-1,TRBV20-1,CSAPFTGGTYNEQFF
few,TRBJ2-1,TRBV12-3/TRBV12-4,CASSLWRGGYEQFF
-,TRBJ2-3,TRBV4-2,CASSQDMEVATDTQYF
few,TRBJ2-3,TRBV12-5,CASGSRFPDTQYF
few,TRBJ2-3,TRBV5-1,CASSSDSFQTDTQYF
-,TRBJ2-2,TRBV20-1,CRAGGNTGELFF
-,TRBJ1-6,TRBV5-5,CASSLGVSSNSPLHF
-,TRBJ2-5,TRBV14,CASSHPDPLRTGFWHGLQETQYF
many,TRBJ2-2,TRBV7-2,CASSLGSYTGELFF
-,TRBJ1-6,TRBV12-3/TRBV12-4,CASGQGTSPLHF
-,TRBJ2-5,TRBV20-1,CSASPGQTQYF
-,TRBJ1-5,TRBV5-1,CASSLIWGRNQPQHF
few,TRBJ2-5,TRBV11-2,CASSSESLVFGETQYF
-,TRBJ2-3,TRBV12-3/TRBV12-4,CASSRGRTDTQYF
few,TRBJ1-5,TRBV28,CASTMADRGNQPQHF
-,TRBJ2-2,TRBV7-9,CASSLIMRQPTGELFF
-,TRBJ1-1,TRBV10-1,CASTKEWNTEAFF
few,TRBJ2-2,TRBV12-3/TRBV12-4,CASSFRPGELFF
-,TRBJ2-5,TRBV24-1,CATAGTSGPQSQETQYF
-,TRBJ2-7,TRBV3-1,CASSQGAFYEQYF
few,TRBJ2-5,TRBV21-1,CASSIPTSGIETQYF
few,TRBJ1-1,TRBV20-1,CSAAGSDTEAFF
few,TRBJ2-3,TRBV20-1,CSARSEGNLPTDTQYF
few,TRBJ2-1,TRBV3-1,CASSQEGSEQFF
few,TRBJ2-7,TRBV3-1,CASSPPGHEQYF
few,TRBJ1-6,TRBV7-9,CACNPASRNSPLHF
few,TRBJ2-2,TRBV6-4,CASSMDPPGELFF
-,TRBJ2-3,TRBV7-6,CASSSSGESYF
few,TRBJ2-3,TRBV12-3/TRBV12-4,CASSFKRTGTDTQYF
-,TRBJ2-1,TRBV9,CASSAHTGGEQFF
-,TRBJ2-5,TRBV10-2,CASAFAGGKETQYF
-,TRBJ2-1,TRBV25-1,CASSGLLQGSHSVYNEQFF
many,TRBJ1-5,TRBV29-1,CSVVTGGNQPQHF
-,TRBJ2-1,TRBV5-5,CASIGTPAHNEQFF
-,TRBJ2-5,TRBV19,CASSIPGQVVGTQYF
few,TRBJ2-1,TRBV12-3/TRBV12-4,CASSLSLVGVGEQFF
-,TRBJ2-3,TRBV18,CASSPRETDTQYF
-,TRBJ2-5,TRBV29-1,CSVEETGETQYF
-,TRBJ2-3,TRBV10-3,CAIRRTDSTDTQYF
few,TRBJ1-1,TRBV10-3,CATTKGGFEAFF